Listed here are 15 T cell receptor beta chains from one sample, sequenced in a study of PD-L1 blockade in urothelial cancer. Clones were sequenced by immunoSEQ multiplex PCR, and TCRdb holds only the in-frame ones, with some missing. The sample contains tens of thousands of clones, roughly 90% of which appear only once. Time point in this sample: peripheral blood 6 weeks after treatment start. Source: PBMCs, taken around atezolizumab (anti-PD-L1) treatment. Every receptor here comes from a man between 60 and 70 years old with urothelial cancer.

The chain couples TRBV7-3 to TRBJ2-3; D might be TRBD1 (5 bases). CDR3 length equals 15 residues. Trimming stripped 5 bases from V and 0 bases from J, with 12 bases between. Germline CDR1 is SGHTA and CDR2 is FQGTGA. CDR3 loop: CASSVQESSTDTQYF. The CDR3 DNA sequence: TGTGCCAGCAGCGTACAGGAGTCTAGCACAGATACGCAGTATTTT.

The V gene is TRBV5-6, the J gene TRBJ2-7; D possibly corresponds to TRBD1 (6 bases). CDR3 length: 12 residues. The V and J ends lost 0 bases and 6 bases respectively, with 7 bases between them. Germline V lookup: CDR1 SGHDT, CDR2 YYEEEE. The chain's CDR3 is CASSLGGLEQYF. The CDR3 region has the DNA TGTGCCAGCAGCTTGGGGGGGCTCGAGCAGTACTTC.

This chain connects TRBV5-1 to TRBJ1-3, with a tentative D call TRBD1 (6 bases). V lost 0 bases, J lost 4 bases, and 14 bases lay in between. In germline, CDR1 is SGHRS, CDR2 YFSETQ. This CDR3 comprises 16 residues. The CDR3 reads CASSLVGAQVGNTIYF. In DNA, the CDR3 is TGCGCCAGCAGCTTGGTGGGGGCGCAAGTCGGAAACACCATATATTTT.

The V call is TRBV30, the J call TRBJ2-3; 12 bases fit TRBD2. The CDR3 consists of 14 residues. V lost 4 bases and J lost 3; bases outside the gene matches: 2. From germline, CDR1 is GTSNPN and CDR2 SVGIG (reference sequence). The CDR3 loop reads CAWTTSGGTDTQYF. The CDR3 region has the DNA TGTGCCTGGACGACTAGCGGGGGAACAGATACGCAGTATTTT.

The chain has TRBV9 and TRBJ2-3; 8 bases match TRBD2. The CDR3 extends over 16 amino acids. The V gene end was trimmed by 4 bases and the J gene end by 5 bases; junction bases not matched to a gene: 12. Germline V gives CDR1 SGDLS, CDR2 YYNGEE. This CDR3 reads CASSSQAPGGQDTQYF. The CDR3 DNA reads as TGTGCCAGCAGCTCCCAAGCTCCGGGGGGGCAAGATACGCAGTATTTT. Variable domain in full (rest from reference TRBV9 and TRBJ2-3): DSGVTQTPKHLITATGQRVTLRCSPRSGDLSVYWYQQSLDQGLQFLIQYYNGEERAKGNILERFSAQQFPDLHSELNLSSLELGDSALYFCASSSQAPGGQDTQYFGPGTRLTVL.

This sequence joins TRBV27 and TRBJ2-7; 9 bases map to TRBD2. This CDR3 region has 14 residues. Germline V lookup: CDR1 MNHEY, CDR2 SMNVEV (reference sequence). Germline trimming cut 2 bases from V and 2 bases from J; bases unmatched to any gene: 1. The CDR3 DNA follows: TGTGCCAGCAGTTTAGCGGGAGGGCCCTACGAGCAGTACTTC. It translates to CASSLAGGPYEQYF.

V usage is TRBV6-5 and J usage is TRBJ2-1; TRBD2 might be the D (6 bases). CDR3 length equals 13 residues. Trimming left V 5 bases short and J 7 bases short, with 12 bases between. Per germline, CDR1 MNHEY and CDR2 SVGAGI. CDR3 sequence: CASSDGGINEQFF. The CDR3 region has the DNA TGTGCCAGCAGTGATGGGGGGATTAATGAGCAGTTCTTC.

This chain's CDR3 is CASSTGTGASHRSYNEQFF. The CDR3 region has the DNA TGTGCCAGTAGTACCGGGACAGGGGCATCTCACCGCTCCTACAATGAGCAGTTCTTC. The V gene is TRBV19, the J gene TRBJ2-1, with 10 bases matching TRBD1. After removal of 4 bases from V and 0 bases from J, the junction contained 12 bases not matched to a gene. CDR3 length equals 19 residues. Germline CDR1 is LNHDA and CDR2 is SQIVND (reference sequence).

This CDR3 reads CASSYSSDGYTF. The DNA for the CDR3 is TGTGCCAGCAGTTACTCGTCGGATGGCTACACCTTC. The rearrangement links TRBV6-6 to TRBJ1-2; D gene ambiguous. V was pared by 0 bases and J by 6 bases, with 5 bases between. The CDR3 is 12 amino acids. Germline lookup yields CDR1 MNHNY and CDR2 SVGAGI (reference sequence).

V gene TRBV5-4 combines with J gene TRBJ1-6; no clear D. V lost 4 bases and J lost 10, with 15 bases in between. Germline loops: CDR1 SGHNT, CDR2 YYREEE (reference sequence). The CDR3 is made up of 14 amino acids. CDR3 sequence: CASSQEGFGSPLHF. In DNA, the CDR3 is TGTGCCAGCAGCCAAGAGGGTTTCGGATCACCCCTCCACTTT.

The chain is built from TRBV7-3 and TRBJ2-1; 7 bases are shared with TRBD1. Trimming removed 1 base from V and 5 bases from J; junction bases left unmatched: 11. CDR1 is SGHTA and CDR2 is FQGTGA in the germline V gene. The CDR3 has 17 residues. The CDR3 nucleotides read TGTGCCAGCAGCTTAAAGTTAGGGCAGGGGGTAGACAATGAGCAGTTCTTC. Translating it yields CASSLKLGQGVDNEQFF.

The V call is TRBV30, the J call TRBJ2-3; 9 positions match TRBD2. V trimming: 5 bases; J trimming: 6 bases; junction bases outside the gene matches: 3. The CDR3 totals 12 residues. Germline CDR1 reads GTSNPN; CDR2 reads SVGIG (reference sequence). In DNA, the CDR3 is TGTGCCTGGGCGGGAGGGCAGGATACGCAGTATTTT. Translated: CAWAGGQDTQYF.

The J gene is TRBJ1-6, the V gene TRBV7-6; TRBD1 matches 7 bases. The CDR3 loop spans 15 amino acids. With V trimmed by 5 bases and J by 7 bases, 8 bases remained unmatched. Germline loops: CDR1 SGHVS, CDR2 FNYEAQ. CDR3 nucleotide sequence: TGTGCCAGCAGCCAGACAGGGTCTAAGAATTCACCCCTCCACTTT. This gives the protein CASSQTGSKNSPLHF.

The rearrangement joins TRBV6-1 to TRBJ2-1, with D perhaps TRBD1 (7 bases). This CDR3 is 15 amino acids long. Looked up from germline, CDR1 is MNHNS and CDR2 is SASEGT. V shed 8 bases and J shed 4 bases, with 18 bases lying between them. CDR3 loop: CASGGDSRRYNEQFF. The CDR3 bases are TGTGCCAGCGGAGGGGACAGCCGACGATACAATGAGCAGTTCTTC.

The chain's CDR3 is CASSQTLVAQYF. Here the CDR3 DNA reads TGTGCCAGCAGCCAAACCCTAGTTGCGCAGTATTTT. The chain has TRBV6-5 and TRBJ2-3; D not certain. V lost 6 bases to trimming and J lost 10 bases, with 14 bases between them. The CDR3 contains 12 residues. Germline lookup yields CDR1 MNHEY and CDR2 SVGAGI.